This T cell receptor (beta chain) was sequenced in a study of blood T cell repertoires in COVID-19. Study information: Sites in the United States, Italy and Spain provided acute and convalescent COVID-19 samples.

Trimming pared 6 bases from V and 2 bases from J, leaving 17 bases between. The germline CDR1 and CDR2 sequences are SQVTM and ANQGSEA. The length of the CDR3 is 15 residues. The table came from immunoSEQ multiplex PCR; TCRdb's copy has only in-frame clones and leaves some out. The sample yields around 180,000 clones, roughly 79% seen once. The TCR sequence derives from a woman of 80 years or more with COVID-19, enrolled during active disease. The chain combines TRBV29-1 with TRBJ2-1; weak D call: TRBD2 (6 bases). Specimen: peripheral blood. The chain's CDR3 is CSVPELASTYNEQFF. The CDR3 DNA is TGCAGCGTCCCGGAGCTAGCGTCAACCTACAATGAGCAGTTCTTC.